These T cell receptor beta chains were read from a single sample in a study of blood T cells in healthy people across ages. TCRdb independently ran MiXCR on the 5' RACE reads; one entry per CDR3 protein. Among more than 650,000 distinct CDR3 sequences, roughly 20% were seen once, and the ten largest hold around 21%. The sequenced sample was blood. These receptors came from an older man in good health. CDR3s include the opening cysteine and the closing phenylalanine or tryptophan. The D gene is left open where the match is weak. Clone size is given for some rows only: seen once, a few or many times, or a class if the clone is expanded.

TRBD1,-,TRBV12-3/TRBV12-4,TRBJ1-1,TGTGCCAGCAGTGCCGGACAGGGCGAAGCTTTCTTT,CASSAGQGEAFF
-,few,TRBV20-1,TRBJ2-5,TGCAGTGCTAGAGATCTTGGCAGGACCCAAGAGACCCAGTACTTC,CSARDLGRTQETQYF
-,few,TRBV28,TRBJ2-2,TGTGCCAGCATCATCTCGCGCGCAGACACCGGGGAGCTGTTTTTT,CASIISRADTGELFF
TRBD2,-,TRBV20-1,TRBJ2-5,TGCAGTGCTCACAGCGGGGCCTTCCAAGAGACCCAGTACTTC,CSAHSGAFQETQYF
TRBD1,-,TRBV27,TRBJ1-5,TGTGCCAGCAGCATGACAGGGGCCGCCTTTCCCCAGCATTTT,CASSMTGAAFPQHF
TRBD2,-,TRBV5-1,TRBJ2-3,TGCGCCAGCAGCCCCCCTAGCGGGGGTGGAGATACGCAGTATTTT,CASSPPSGGGDTQYF
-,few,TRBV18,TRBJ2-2,TGTGCCAGCTCAGATTTGGGAAACACCGGGGAGCTGTTTTTT,CASSDLGNTGELFF
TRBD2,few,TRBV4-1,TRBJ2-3,TGCGCCAGCAGCCAACCCCTAGCGGTCCGGGCAGATACGCAGTATTTT,CASSQPLAVRADTQYF
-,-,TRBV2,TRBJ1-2,TGTGCCAGCAGTGAAGAGCTTGCGGTGTTTGGCTACACCTTC,CASSEELAVFGYTF
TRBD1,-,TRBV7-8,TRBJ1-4,TGTGCCAGCAGCCAACAGGGGTGGAGTGAAAAACTGTTTTTT,CASSQQGWSEKLFF
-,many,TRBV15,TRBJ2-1,TGTGCCACCAGCGGAGAGCTAGCTACCCCCTACAATGAGCAGTTCTTC,CATSGELATPYNEQFF
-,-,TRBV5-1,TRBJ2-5,TGCGCCAGCAGCAACGGACACTTACAAGAGACCCAGTACTTC,CASSNGHLQETQYF
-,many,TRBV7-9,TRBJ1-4,TGTGCCAGCAGTTTGGGAGATGAAAAACTGTTTTTT,CASSLGDEKLFF
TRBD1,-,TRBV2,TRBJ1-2,TGTGCCAGCACCCAGGGCGACAGGGGGTATGGCTACACCTTC,CASTQGDRGYGYTF
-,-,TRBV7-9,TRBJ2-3,TGTGCCAGCAGCTTAGCGGCACCCACAGATACGCAGTATTTT,CASSLAAPTDTQYF
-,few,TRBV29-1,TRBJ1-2,TGCAGCGTTGACCTATCGCAGGATTTTAACTATGGCTACACCTTC,CSVDLSQDFNYGYTF
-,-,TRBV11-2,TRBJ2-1,TGTGCCAGCAGCTCGACTATGGGGAATGAGCAGTTCTTC,CASSSTMGNEQFF
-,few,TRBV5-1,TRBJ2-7,TGCGCCAGCAGCCTGGGACCGATCTTCTACGAGCAGTACTTC,CASSLGPIFYEQYF
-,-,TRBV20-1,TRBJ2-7,TGCAGTGCCCGTACAGGGAGCTCCTACGAGCAGTACTTC,CSARTGSSYEQYF
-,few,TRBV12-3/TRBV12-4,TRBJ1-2,TGTGCCAGCAGCCTCGGGGAAGCTAACTATGGCTACACCTTC,CASSLGEANYGYTF
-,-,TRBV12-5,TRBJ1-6,TGTGCTAGTGGTTCAGGGATGAATTCACCCCTCCACTTT,CASGSGMNSPLHF
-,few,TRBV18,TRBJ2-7,TGTGCCAGCTCACAGGGGCTTGGAGCCAATGAGCAGCTCTTC,CASSQGLGANEQLF
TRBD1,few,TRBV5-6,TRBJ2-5,TGTGCCAGCAGCTTGTCCCCGACAGGGCGCCAAGAGACCCAGTACTTC,CASSLSPTGRQETQYF
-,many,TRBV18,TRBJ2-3,TGTGCCAGCTCACCAGGGTTAGGAGATACGCAGTATTTT,CASSPGLGDTQYF
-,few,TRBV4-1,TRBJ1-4,TGCGCCAGCAGGGAAAACGGTGCAACTAATGAAAAACTGTTTTTT,CASRENGATNEKLFF
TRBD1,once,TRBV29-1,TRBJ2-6,TGCAGCGTTTACAGGGGATCCGGGGCCAACGTCCTGACTTTC,CSVYRGSGANVLTF
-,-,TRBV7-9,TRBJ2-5,TGTGCCATCGGAGGGGACAAAATACAAGAGACCCAGTACTTC,CAIGGDKIQETQYF
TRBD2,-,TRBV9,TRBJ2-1,TGTGCCAGCAGTTTTCTAGCGGGGCGTTACAATGAGCAGTTCTTC,CASSFLAGRYNEQFF
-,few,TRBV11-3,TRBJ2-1,TGTGCCAGCAGCCCGCGGACTGTCTCCTACAATGAGCAGTTCTTC,CASSPRTVSYNEQFF
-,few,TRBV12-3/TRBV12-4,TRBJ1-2,TGTGCCAGCAGTTTTAACTCCCTTAACTATGGCTACACCTTC,CASSFNSLNYGYTF
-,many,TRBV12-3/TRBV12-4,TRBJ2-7,TGTGCCAGCAGCCTGAGACGGGAGCAGTACTTC,CASSLRREQYF
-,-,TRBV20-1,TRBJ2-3,TGCAGTGCTAGAGCACAGATCACAGATACGCAGTATTTT,CSARAQITDTQYF
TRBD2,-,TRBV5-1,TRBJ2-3,TGCGCCAGCAGCTTGTCGGGACTAGCGAAACGAAACACAGATACGCAGTATTTT,CASSLSGLAKRNTDTQYF
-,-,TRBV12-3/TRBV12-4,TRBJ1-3,TGTGCCAGCAGTCCCGACAGAAGAAACACCATATATTTT,CASSPDRRNTIYF
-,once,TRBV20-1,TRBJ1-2,TGCAGTGCTCCCTCGGCAGGGCCTGGCTACACCTTC,CSAPSAGPGYTF
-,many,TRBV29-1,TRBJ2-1,TGCAGCGTTGAAGAGGTGGGAGTCGAGCAGTTCTTC,CSVEEVGVEQFF
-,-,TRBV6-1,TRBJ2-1,TGTGCCAGCAATTGGGGGGGGCAATCCTACAATGAGCAGTTCTTC,CASNWGGQSYNEQFF
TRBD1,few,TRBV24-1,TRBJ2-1,TGTGCCACCAGTGATCTACGACCAGGGGGCTACGAGCAGTTCTTC,CATSDLRPGGYEQFF
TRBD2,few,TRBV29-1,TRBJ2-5,TGCAGCGCCCAGACTAGCGGGACCACTCAAGAGACCCAGTACTTC,CSAQTSGTTQETQYF
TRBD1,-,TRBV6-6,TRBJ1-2,TGTGCCAGCAATCGACAGGGGGCAGTCTATGGCTACACCTTC,CASNRQGAVYGYTF
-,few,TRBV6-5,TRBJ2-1,TGTGCCAGCAGTTACTCGATGGCCGCGAACAATGAGCAGTTCTTC,CASSYSMAANNEQFF